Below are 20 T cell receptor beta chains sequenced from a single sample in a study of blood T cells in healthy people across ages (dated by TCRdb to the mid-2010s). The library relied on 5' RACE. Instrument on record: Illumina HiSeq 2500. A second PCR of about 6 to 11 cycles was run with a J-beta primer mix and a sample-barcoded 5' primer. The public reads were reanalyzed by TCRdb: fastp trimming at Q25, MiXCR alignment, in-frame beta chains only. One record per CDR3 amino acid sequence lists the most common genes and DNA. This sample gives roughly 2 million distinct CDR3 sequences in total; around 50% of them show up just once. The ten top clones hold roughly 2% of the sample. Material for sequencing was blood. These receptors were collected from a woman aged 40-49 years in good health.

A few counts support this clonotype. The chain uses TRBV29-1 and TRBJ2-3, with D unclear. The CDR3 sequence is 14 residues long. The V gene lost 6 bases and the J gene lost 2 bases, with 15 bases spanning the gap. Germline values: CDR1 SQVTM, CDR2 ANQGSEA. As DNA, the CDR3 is TGCAGCGTCCTTAGGGCGCTGGCCACAGATACGCAGTATTTT. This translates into CSVLRALATDTQYF.

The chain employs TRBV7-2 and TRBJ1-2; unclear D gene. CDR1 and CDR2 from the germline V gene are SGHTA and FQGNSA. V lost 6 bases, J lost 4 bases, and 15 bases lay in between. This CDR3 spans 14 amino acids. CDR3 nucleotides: TGTGCCAGCAGAGACGGGAGTGTTCCCTATGGCTACACCTTC. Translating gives CASRDGSVPYGYTF.

This chain's CDR3 is CASSPRLAGIYNEQFF. The CDR3 DNA reads as TGTGCCAGCAGCCCACGACTAGCGGGGATCTACAATGAGCAGTTCTTC. V and J are TRBV9 and TRBJ2-1; 11 bases match TRBD2. Losses at the gene ends were 4 bases for V and 3 bases for J; bases not matched to a gene: 6. This CDR3 is built from 16 residues. The germline V gene has CDR1 SGDLS and CDR2 YYNGEE.

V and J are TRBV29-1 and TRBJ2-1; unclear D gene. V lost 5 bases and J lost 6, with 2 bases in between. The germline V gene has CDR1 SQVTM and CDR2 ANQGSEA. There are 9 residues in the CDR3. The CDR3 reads CSVSNEQFF. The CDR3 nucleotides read TGCAGCGTTAGCAATGAGCAGTTCTTC.

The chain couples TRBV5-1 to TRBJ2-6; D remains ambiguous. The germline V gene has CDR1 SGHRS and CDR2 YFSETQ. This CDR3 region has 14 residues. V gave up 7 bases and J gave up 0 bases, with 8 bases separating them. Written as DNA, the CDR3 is TGCGCCAGCGGAGAAGACTCTGGGGCCAACGTCCTGACTTTC. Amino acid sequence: CASGEDSGANVLTF.

CDR3 bases: TGTGCCAGCAGCGCCGCTATGGGGACAGCTAGTGAAGCTTTCTTT. This gives the protein CASSAAMGTASEAFF. The V call is TRBV6-2 or TRBV6-3, the J call TRBJ1-1; 7 bases are a match to TRBD1. The CDR3 contains 15 residues. The V gene's germline CDR1 is MNHEY and CDR2 SVGEGT. Trimming at V came to 6 bases and at J to 7 bases, leaving 14 bases not matched to a gene.

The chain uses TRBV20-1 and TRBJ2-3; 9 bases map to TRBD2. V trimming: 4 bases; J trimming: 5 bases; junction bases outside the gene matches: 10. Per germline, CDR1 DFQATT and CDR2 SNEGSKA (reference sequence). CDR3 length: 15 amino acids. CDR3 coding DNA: TGCAGTGCTACGGGGGGCGGGGGGGAGAGAGATACGCAGTATTTT. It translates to CSATGGGGERDTQYF.

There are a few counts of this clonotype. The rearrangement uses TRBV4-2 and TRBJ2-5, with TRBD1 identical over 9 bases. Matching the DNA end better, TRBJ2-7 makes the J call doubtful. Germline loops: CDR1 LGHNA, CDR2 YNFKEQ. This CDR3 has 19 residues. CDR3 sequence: CASSQDEIGTGHLPYEQYF. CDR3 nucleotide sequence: TGTGCCAGCAGCCAAGACGAAATCGGGACAGGGCATCTTCCCTACGAGCAGTACTTC.

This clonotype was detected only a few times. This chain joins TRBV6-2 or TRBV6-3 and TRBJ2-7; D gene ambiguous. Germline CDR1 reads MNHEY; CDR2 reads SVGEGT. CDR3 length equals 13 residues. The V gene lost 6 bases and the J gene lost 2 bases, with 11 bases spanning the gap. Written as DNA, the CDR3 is TGTGCCAGCAGACCTACAGTTACCTACGAGCAGTACTTC. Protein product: CASRPTVTYEQYF.

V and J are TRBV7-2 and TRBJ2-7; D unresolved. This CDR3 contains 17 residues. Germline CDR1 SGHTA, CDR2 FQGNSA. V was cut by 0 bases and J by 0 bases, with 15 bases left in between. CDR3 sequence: CASSLAISRANSYEQYF. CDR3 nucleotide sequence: TGTGCCAGCAGCTTAGCGATCTCTCGAGCGAACTCCTACGAGCAGTACTTC.

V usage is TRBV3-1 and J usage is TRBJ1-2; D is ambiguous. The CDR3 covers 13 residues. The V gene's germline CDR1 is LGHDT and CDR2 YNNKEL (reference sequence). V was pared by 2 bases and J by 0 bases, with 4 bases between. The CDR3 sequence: CASSQHSNYGYTF. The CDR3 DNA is TGTGCCAGCAGCCAACACTCTAACTATGGCTACACCTTC.

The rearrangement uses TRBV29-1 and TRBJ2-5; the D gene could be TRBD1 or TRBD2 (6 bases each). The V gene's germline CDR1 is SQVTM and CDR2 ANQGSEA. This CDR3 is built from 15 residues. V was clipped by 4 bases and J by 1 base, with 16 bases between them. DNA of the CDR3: TGCAGCGTTGGGGGGGAACAGGGCCTCCAAGAGACCCAGTACTTC. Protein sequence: CSVGGEQGLQETQYF.

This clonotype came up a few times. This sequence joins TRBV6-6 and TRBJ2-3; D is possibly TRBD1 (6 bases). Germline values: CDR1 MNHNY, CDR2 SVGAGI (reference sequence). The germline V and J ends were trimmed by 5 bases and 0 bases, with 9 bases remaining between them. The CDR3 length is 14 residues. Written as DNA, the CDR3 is TGTGCCAGCAGTAAAGGACAGAGCACAGATACGCAGTATTTT. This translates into CASSKGQSTDTQYF.

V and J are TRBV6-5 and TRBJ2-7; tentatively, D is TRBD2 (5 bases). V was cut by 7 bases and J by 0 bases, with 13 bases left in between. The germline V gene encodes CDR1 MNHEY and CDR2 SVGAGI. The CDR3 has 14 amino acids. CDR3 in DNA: TGTGCCAGCATGAGGGCAGAAGCCTCCTACGAGCAGTACTTC. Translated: CASMRAEASYEQYF.

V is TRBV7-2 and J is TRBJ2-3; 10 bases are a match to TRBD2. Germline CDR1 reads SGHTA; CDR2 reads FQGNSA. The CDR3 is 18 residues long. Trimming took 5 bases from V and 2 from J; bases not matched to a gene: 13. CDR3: CASSLKVLAGADTDTQYF. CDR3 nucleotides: TGTGCCAGCAGCCTCAAGGTGCTAGCGGGGGCCGACACAGATACGCAGTATTTT. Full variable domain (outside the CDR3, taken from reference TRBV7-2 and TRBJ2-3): GAGVSQSPSNKVTEKGKDVELRCDPISGHTALYWYRQSLGQGLEFLIYFQGNSAPDKSGLPSDRFSAERTGGSVSTLTIQRTQQEDSAVYLCASSLKVLAGADTDTQYFGPGTRLTVL.

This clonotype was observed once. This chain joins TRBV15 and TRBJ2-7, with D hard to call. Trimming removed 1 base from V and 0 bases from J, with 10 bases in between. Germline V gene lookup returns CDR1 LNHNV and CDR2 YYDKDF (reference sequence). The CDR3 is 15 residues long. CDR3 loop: CATSRGVLDSYEQYF. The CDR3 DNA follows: TGTGCCACCAGCAGAGGGGTTTTGGACTCCTACGAGCAGTACTTC.

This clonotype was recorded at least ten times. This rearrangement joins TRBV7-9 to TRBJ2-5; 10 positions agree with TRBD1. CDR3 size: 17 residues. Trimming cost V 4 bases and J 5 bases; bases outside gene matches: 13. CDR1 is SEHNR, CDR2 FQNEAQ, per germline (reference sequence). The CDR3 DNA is TGTGCCAGCAGCTCTATTATTGGACAGGGGGGAACGGAGACCCAGTACTTC. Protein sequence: CASSSIIGQGGTETQYF.

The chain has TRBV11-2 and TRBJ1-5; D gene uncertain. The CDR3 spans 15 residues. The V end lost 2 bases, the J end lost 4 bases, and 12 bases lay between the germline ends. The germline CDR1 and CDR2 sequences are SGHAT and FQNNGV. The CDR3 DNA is TGTGCCAGCAGCTTACATGGGCAAACTAATCAGCCCCAGCATTTT. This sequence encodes CASSLHGQTNQPQHF.

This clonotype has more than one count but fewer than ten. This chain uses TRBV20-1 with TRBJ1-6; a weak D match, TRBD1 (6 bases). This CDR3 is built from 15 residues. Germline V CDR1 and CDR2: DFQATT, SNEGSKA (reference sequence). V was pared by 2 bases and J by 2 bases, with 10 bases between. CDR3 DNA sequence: TGCAGTGCTAGATTAAGGGGGACCTATAATTCACCCCTCCACTTT. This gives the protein CSARLRGTYNSPLHF.

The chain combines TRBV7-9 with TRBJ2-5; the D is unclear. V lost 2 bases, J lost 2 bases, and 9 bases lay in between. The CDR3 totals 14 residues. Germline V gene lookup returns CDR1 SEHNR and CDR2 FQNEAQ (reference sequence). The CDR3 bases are TGTGCCAGCAGCTTAATACCAGCTCAAGAGACCCAGTACTTC. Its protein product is CASSLIPAQETQYF.